The 11 T cell receptor beta chains below come from one sample, sequenced in a study of OX40 agonist ivuxolimab in advanced cancers. The repertoire was sequenced with immunoSEQ multiplex PCR; TCRdb's copy has only in-frame clones and lacks some. Of tens of thousands of clones listed, 80% to 90% were seen once; the top ten hold 20% to 25%. This sample comprised CD4+ or CD8+ T cells sorted from blood, obtained in a trial of the OX40 agonist ivuxolimab. The receptors here all came from an adult with an advanced solid tumor such as melanoma, head and neck, liver or kidney cancer.

The V call is TRBV30, the J call TRBJ1-2, with 9 bases that match TRBD1. Per germline, CDR1 GTSNPN and CDR2 SVGIG (reference sequence). The length of the CDR3 is 14 residues. With V trimmed by 7 bases and J by 3 bases, 9 bases remained unmatched. The CDR3 here is CASSYRGLDYGYTF. The CDR3 nucleotides read TGTGCCTCCTCTTACAGGGGGCTTGACTATGGCTACACCTTC.

The rearrangement joins TRBV5-1 to TRBJ2-6; D unclear. This CDR3 contains 13 residues. Trimming took off 5 bases at V and 1 base at J, with 4 bases between the two ends. Per germline, CDR1 SGHRS and CDR2 YFSETQ. The CDR3 nucleotides read TGCGCCAGCAGGGGGTCTGGGGCCAACGTCCTGACTTTC. Amino acids: CASRGSGANVLTF.

The gene calls are TRBV9 and TRBJ2-1; a possible D gene is TRBD2 (5 bases). V was clipped by 0 bases and J by 5 bases, with 9 bases between them. The CDR3 is 14 amino acids. Germline V CDR1 and CDR2: SGDLS, YYNGEE. Written as DNA, the CDR3 is TGTGCCAGCAGCGTAGGGCTAGCCAACAATGAGCAGTTCTTC. This gives the protein CASSVGLANNEQFF.

This chain joins TRBV11-2 and TRBJ1-5; a possible D gene is TRBD1 (6 bases). Germline assignment: CDR1 SGHAT and CDR2 FQNNGV. Between the trimmed V and J ends, which lost 2 bases and 0 bases, there was a span of 11 bases. The CDR3 runs 16 residues. The CDR3 loop is CASSLNLGGSNQPQHF. In DNA form, the CDR3 reads TGTGCCAGCAGCTTAAATCTAGGGGGTAGCAATCAGCCCCAGCATTTT.

The CDR3 bases are TGTGCCAGCAGTTTTGGGGGAGCTGATCAGCCCCAGCATTTT. Encoded protein: CASSFGGADQPQHF. The chain has TRBV27 and TRBJ1-5; tentative D call: TRBD1 (5 bases). The CDR3 spans 14 residues. Germline CDR1 MNHEY, CDR2 SMNVEV (reference sequence). Trimming shortened V by 3 bases and J by 5 bases, and 11 bases separated the two germline ends.

CDR3 sequence (DNA): TGTGCCAGCAGCTTTACGAGAGGCTATGGCTACACCTTC. It is translated as CASSFTRGYGYTF. The V gene is TRBV5-8, the J gene TRBJ1-2; D gene uncertain. CDR1 and CDR2 from the germline V gene are SGHTS and YDEGEE. The germline V and J ends were trimmed by 2 bases and 4 bases, with 9 bases remaining between them. This CDR3 is 13 amino acids long.

The CDR3 region is CASSAGLIYNEQFF. CDR3 nucleotides: TGTGCCAGCAGCGCGGGACTTATCTACAATGAGCAGTTCTTC. The genes are TRBV7-9 and TRBJ2-1, with a weak D call TRBD2 (6 bases). The CDR3 extends over 14 amino acids. The V end lost 5 bases, the J end lost 3 bases, and 11 bases lay between the germline ends. The germline CDR1 and CDR2 sequences are SEHNR and FQNEAQ (reference sequence).

The chain has TRBV5-1 and TRBJ1-2; 8 bases map to TRBD1. Germline V CDR1 and CDR2: SGHRS, YFSETQ. The CDR3 sequence is 16 residues long. With V trimmed by 3 bases and J by 3 bases, 10 bases remained unmatched. CDR3 DNA: TGCGCCAGCAGCTCCCCCTCAGGGGGCGCTTACTATGGCTACACCTTC. Its protein product is CASSSPSGGAYYGYTF.

This clone was counted a few times. The V gene is TRBV4-1, the J gene TRBJ1-2; the D is unclear. This CDR3 has 13 amino acids. Germline V gene sequence: CDR1 MGHRA, CDR2 YSYEKL. V lost 0 bases and J 4 bases, leaving 6 bases between the germline ends. The CDR3 DNA is TGCGCCAGCAGCCAAGATCCAGGCTATGGCTACACCTTC. Protein: CASSQDPGYGYTF.

V gene TRBV11-2 combines with J gene TRBJ2-7; 8 nucleotides match TRBD2. The length of the CDR3 is 13 residues. The ends lost 7 bases at V and 4 bases at J; junction bases unmatched: 6. Germline V lookup: CDR1 SGHAT, CDR2 FQNNGV. CDR3 nucleotides: TGTGCCAGCACAGTAGCGGGAACGTACGAGCAGTACTTC. Its translation is CASTVAGTYEQYF.

V is TRBV18 and J is TRBJ2-7; 8 bases align to TRBD1. V shed 3 bases and J 5 bases; nucleotides not matched to a gene: 12. The CDR3 has 16 residues. Per germline, CDR1 KGHSH and CDR2 LQKENI. CDR3 DNA sequence: TGTGCCAGCTCACCCCTGACAGGGGTAAGTGACAACGAGCAGTACTTC. Its protein product is CASSPLTGVSDNEQYF.